This TCR beta chain originates from a study of regulatory T cells in long-lasting Graves disease. Study results and limitations: Persistent disease favored TRBV28, TRBJ1-2 and TRBJ2-5. Persistent cases of Graves' showed reduced TCR diversity relative to newly diagnosed patients.

About this clonotype itself: Its antigen is unidentified.

To make TCR beta libraries, researchers used iRepertoire HTBI primers and Arm-PCR of CDR3 regions. Original analysis: Looking across samples, the authors found some 60 TRBV and approximately 13 TRBJ segments. TCRdb re-called the multiplex PCR reads through MiXCR, storing one row per CDR3 protein. V and J calls and clone size were set by TCRdb, not the authors. The table includes fewer than 550,000 distinct CDR3 sequences, around a fifth detected once. Time point reported: persistent/refractory GD, antithyroid drugs over 5 years with positive TRAb. After RNA was extracted from PBMCs, the TCR library was made from it. Xi'an, China, was home to the endocrinology department that provided patients. J lost 1 base, V lost 6 bases, and 7 bases had no gene match. The CDR3 sequence is 15 residues long. Germline loops: CDR1 MNHNS, CDR2 SASEGT.

The specimen comprised peripheral blood mononuclear cells (PBMCs), sampled when the disease was refractory, from a patient treated with antithyroid drugs. This TCR was sampled from a female donor with Graves disease. The chain links TRBV6-1 to TRBJ2-7; the match to TRBD1 covers 9 bases. CDR3 protein: CASRPQGALSYEQYF. The CDR3 DNA follows: TGTGCCAGCAGGCCACAGGGGGCGTTATCCTACGAGCAGTACTTC.